Listed here are 5 T cell receptor beta chains from one sample, sequenced in a study of spatial heterogeneity in lung cancer. General study points: Mutation counts in tumors were tracked by counts of expanded intratumoral alpha and beta TCRs.

Each CDR3 protein is one row after TCRdb ran MiXCR on the 5' RACE reads. Of around 15,000 distinct CDR3 sequences listed, approximately 6.2% are singletons. The time point: sample taken at primary tumor resection. These TCRs' antigens remain unknown. This specimen was lung tumor tissue, taken at surgery. These receptors were collected from a female donor with early-stage non-small cell lung cancer.

This clonotype has a count of ten or more. The chain couples TRBV3-1 to TRBJ1-1; D might be TRBD1 (6 bases). CDR1 and CDR2 (germline): LGHDT, YNNKEL (reference sequence). The CDR3 totals 15 residues. With 2 bases removed from V and 4 bases from J, the gap between germline ends came to 14 bases. The CDR3 loop reads CASSQKGGGGTEAFF. The CDR3 DNA reads TGTGCCAGCAGCCAAAAGGGGGGGGGCGGCACTGAAGCTTTCTTT.

By its share, this clonotype is medium-sized. The CDR3 region has the DNA TGCGCCAGCAGTGGACAGGGGGCCACCGGGGAGCTGTTTTTT. It encodes CASSGQGATGELFF. The chain carries TRBV4-1 and TRBJ2-2, with 11 nucleotides matching TRBD1. Germline V gene data show CDR1 as MGHRA and CDR2 as YSYEKL. J lost 4 bases, V lost 6 bases, and 1 base had no gene match. This CDR3 has 14 residues.

The chain recombines TRBV20-1 with TRBJ2-1; 10 positions agree with TRBD2. V shed 6 bases, J shed 4 bases, and the junction held 24 bases outside the gene matches. Per germline, CDR1 DFQATT and CDR2 SNEGSKA (reference sequence). The CDR3 has 20 residues. The CDR3 DNA reads TGCAGTGCCCCAACCCCCAAGGCCTTATTAGCGGGGGGCCCGTACAATGAGCAGTTCTTC. Translation: CSAPTPKALLAGGPYNEQFF.

The sample holds many counts of this clonotype. For the CDR3, the DNA is TGTGCCAGCAGTGATGTAGGGTTGAAGGAGACCCAGTACTTC. Its translation: CASSDVGLKETQYF. V gene TRBV2 combines with J gene TRBJ2-5; no clear D. V dropped 3 bases and J dropped 5 bases, with 13 bases sitting between them. The CDR3 totals 14 residues. CDR1 is SNHLY, CDR2 FYNNEI, per germline.

This clonotype was seen at least ten times. The chain employs TRBV12-3 or TRBV12-4 and TRBJ1-4; D unclear. V lost 2 bases to trimming and J lost 7 bases, with 8 bases between them. The CDR3 has 13 residues. The DNA of the CDR3 is TGTGCCAGCAGTTTAAGACAACGTGAAAAACTGTTTTTT. As protein: CASSLRQREKLFF.